This T cell receptor (beta chain) was sequenced during a study of T-cell memory formation after mild COVID-19. The length of the CDR3 is 13 residues. The J segment lost 1 base and the V segment lost 8 bases, leaving 5 bases of the junction unmatched. Germline CDR1 is SNHLY and CDR2 is FYNNEI. This clonotype was seen only a few times. Its antigen is still unknown. TCRdb independently ran MiXCR on the 5' RACE reads; one entry per CDR3 protein. There are around 530,000 distinct CDR3 sequences in the sample; approximately 21% occur only once, and 7% to 9% lies in the top ten. The study's findings and limits: Contracting clones from day 15 to 85 showed balanced CD4/CD8; later expanders favored CD4+. Memory cells collected pre-infection included some clones that later responded, suggesting cross-reactive memory joined.

This chain links TRBV2 with TRBJ2-7, with TRBD1 matching over 7 bases. The TCR sequence derives from an adult woman who had mild COVID-19 (a few samples of this study predate the infection). Cell type and time point are not known. The sequenced material came from PBMCs or a T cell subset sorted from them (not recorded which). CDR3 amino acids: CASADRASYEQYF. For the CDR3, the DNA is TGTGCCAGCGCCGACAGGGCTTCCTACGAGCAGTACTTC. Full variable domain (rest looked up from reference TRBV2 and TRBJ2-7): EPEVTQTPSHQVTQMGQEVILRCVPISNHLYFYWYRQILGQKVEFLVSFYNNEISEKSEIFDDQFSVERPDGSNFTLKIRSTKLEDSAMYFCASADRASYEQYFGPGTRLTVT.